This T cell receptor beta chain was identified during a study of shared clonotypes between healthy human individuals (dated by TCRdb to 2018 to 2020). Context from the whole study: A few men and two women, aged 18 to 49 years, made up the cohort. To estimate repertoire size and how much clonotypes are shared between individuals, the study performed deep sequencing of blood TCR repertoires from five healthy adults. Different laboratories and diverse techniques were used to prepare libraries and sequence TCR repertoires, to increase sequencing depth and limit assay-specific biases. Per donor, leukapheresis produced somewhere between about 0.94 and 9 billion PBMCs. What the study reported, not specific to this receptor: The genetic and exposure-history diversity represented was limited by the small number of donors. Sampling was restricted to blood, and TCR repertoires in tissues likely differ from the TCR repertoires found in blood. Pairwise subsampling indicated that sequencing depth was expected to affect the degree of clonotype sharing among donors.

From the cysteine up to the phenylalanine, the CDR3 has a length of 15 residues. Kept here is only the CDR3 DNA, which spans 45 bases and is read in frame from base 1. The V end gives up 2 bases and the J end 4 bases, leaving 4 bases in the junction not matched to a gene. The CDR1 and CDR2 encoded by the germline V gene are MNHEY and SVGAGI. Using the deep immunoSEQ assay, TCR CDR3 regions were amplified from genomic DNA by multiplex PCR. For each cell subset, the extracted genomic DNA was distributed evenly across all wells of several immunoSEQ 96-well plates, and each plate served as one replicate. Each replicate PCR for unsorted PBMC received 250 to 300 ng genomic DNA, equal to approximately 30,000 T cell genomes. Ten immunoSEQ deep assay plates were used to sequence the unsorted PBMC genomic DNA. The purified libraries were quantified using a Qubit 3.0 fluorometer, sized with a Bioanalyzer 2100, and then quantified again using the KAPA Library Quantification kit. Every immunoSEQ 96-well plate was sequenced on a dedicated single-read 150-cycle Illumina NextSeq 550 flow cell. As for the authors' bioinformatics: Because only junctional sequences without quality scores were contained in the immunoSEQ output, filtering matching that applied to full-length reads could not be performed. Sequences were annotated with PyIR, a Python wrapper for IgBLAST v1.9, using IMGT germline references to assign V/J genes and CDR3. Reads were removed for weak V/J assignments (E-value above 1e-6), missing CDR3, stop codons, out-of-frame junctions, or ambiguous translated residues. V3J clonotypes were defined as sequences sharing the same inferred V gene, J gene, and CDR3 amino acid sequence. Percentage overlap between repertoires was computed as shared unique clonotypes divided by the size of the smaller repertoire. Three approaches were used to assess repertoire richness: RTK rarefaction, the Chao1 estimator, and Recon v2.1 estimates of unobserved clonotypes. TCRdb provides this immuneACCESS table in a form limited to in-frame rearrangements. Some clones are lacking; in checked studies, under half of them reflect an unresolved V gene, and why the rest are absent is not known. V and J calls and clone size are given by that table; D and trimming were obtained from the DNA. The sample table shows hundreds of thousands of clones, and 77% are seen once. Clones ranked in the top ten supply around 11% of the sample.

Healthy HIV-negative adults with no recently reported acute infections or vaccinations were included as donors. Every donor was a Caucasian adult living in Nashville, Tennessee, USA. For unsorted samples, about 87 million PBMCs were counted, and genomic DNA was extracted using the QIAamp DNA Blood Mini kit. Blood was obtained by leukapheresis, after which PBMCs were separated by Ficoll-Histopaque density gradient centrifugation and cryopreserved in liquid nitrogen vapor phase. This clone was seen at least ten times. Its specific antigen is unknown. One base away there is no much larger clone; base qualities are not given.

The TCR originated in a woman in her forties in good health. Some clones in this sample may be carry-over from other donors' samples. The sequence links TRBV6-5 to TRBJ2-7; TRBD1 matches 11 bases in the middle. The sample comprised PBMCs. CDR3 region: CASSYRDRGGYEQYF. The DNA reads TGTGCCAGCAGTTACCGGGACAGGGGGGGGTACGAGCAGTACTTC.